This T cell receptor beta chain was captured in a study of cytomegalovirus exposure and HLA in healthy donors. Study-wide findings and caveats: Per a prior analysis, the majority of TCR beta V segments were productive roughly 90% or roughly 30% of the time.

The table lists this clone with a few counts. Its target is not known. Amplification used 60 Vbeta primers and 13 Jbeta primers. Measured with immunoSEQ multiplex PCR; TCRdb has only the in-frame clones, and not every one. This table has 200,000 to 250,000 clones, around 64% appearing once. Germline assignment: CDR1 SNHLY and CDR2 FYNNEI. Losses at the gene ends were 10 bases for V and 5 bases for J; bases not matched to a gene: 18. This CDR3 spans 16 amino acids. What was sequenced was PBMCs. The V and J genes are TRBV2 and TRBJ2-5; 8 bases map to TRBD2. The receptor comes from a man in his forties in good health and CMV-seropositive. CDR3 amino acids: CATVGGSGGLGETQYF. The CDR3 DNA reads as TGTGCCACAGTCGGTGGATCGGGGGGGCTCGGGGAGACCCAGTACTTC.